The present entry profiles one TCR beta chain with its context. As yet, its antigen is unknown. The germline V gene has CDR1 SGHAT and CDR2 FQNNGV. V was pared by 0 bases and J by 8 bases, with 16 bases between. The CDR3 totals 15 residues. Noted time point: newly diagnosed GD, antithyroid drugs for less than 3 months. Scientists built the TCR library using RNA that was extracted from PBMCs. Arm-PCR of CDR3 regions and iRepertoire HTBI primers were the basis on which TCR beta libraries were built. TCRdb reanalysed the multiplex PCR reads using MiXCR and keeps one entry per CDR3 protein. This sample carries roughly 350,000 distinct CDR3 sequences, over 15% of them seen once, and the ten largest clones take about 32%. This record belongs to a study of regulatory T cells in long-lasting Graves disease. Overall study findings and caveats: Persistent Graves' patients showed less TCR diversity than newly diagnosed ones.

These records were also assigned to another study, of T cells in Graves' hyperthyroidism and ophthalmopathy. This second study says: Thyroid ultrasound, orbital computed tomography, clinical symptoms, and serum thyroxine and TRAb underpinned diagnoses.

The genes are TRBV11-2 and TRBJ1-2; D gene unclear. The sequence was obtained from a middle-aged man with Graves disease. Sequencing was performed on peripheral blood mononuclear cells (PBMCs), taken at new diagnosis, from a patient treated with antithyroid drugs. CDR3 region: CASSLDPGHTGGYTF. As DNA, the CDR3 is TGTGCCAGCAGCTTAGATCCGGGTCATACTGGGGGCTACACCTTC.